These 19 T cell receptor beta chains were sequenced from one sample in a study of blood T cells in healthy people across ages. Primers used in a second PCR of about 6 to 11 cycles were a sample-barcoded 5' primer and a J-beta primer mix. TCRdb reanalysed the 5' RACE reads using MiXCR and keeps one entry per CDR3 protein. Among about 800,000 distinct CDR3 sequences, roughly 25% were seen once, and the ten largest hold under 4.5%. The data also belong to a second study, concerning T cells of mothers and their children.

The sequenced sample consisted of blood. These receptors were collected from a boy younger than 18 in good health.

The gene calls are TRBV6-1 and TRBJ2-3; D not certain. This CDR3 region has 13 residues. Trimming shortened V by 8 bases and J by 6 bases, and 15 bases separated the two germline ends. CDR1 and CDR2 (germline): MNHNS, SASEGT. The DNA of the CDR3 is TGTGCCAGCGACGAAGGACCCGCGGATACGCAGTATTTT. This codes for CASDEGPADTQYF.

This rearrangement joins TRBV7-8 to TRBJ2-1; 7 bases line up with TRBD1. Germline CDR1 is SGHVS and CDR2 is FQNEAQ. The CDR3 runs 16 residues. Trimming cost V 5 bases and J 0 bases; bases outside gene matches: 7. This CDR3 is CASSTHRDSSYNEQFF. As DNA, the CDR3 is TGTGCCAGCAGCACCCATCGGGACAGCTCCTACAATGAGCAGTTCTTC.

This chain connects TRBV29-1 to TRBJ2-1; 15 bases match TRBD2. J lost 0 bases, V lost 4 bases, and 4 bases had no gene match. The CDR3 totals 17 residues. Germline CDR1 and CDR2: SQVTM and ANQGSEA. In nucleotides, the CDR3 is TGCAGCGTTGGTGGGACTAGCGGGAGGATCTCCTACAATGAGCAGTTCTTC. Protein product: CSVGGTSGRISYNEQFF.

This clonotype was seen only a few times. The genes are TRBV7-2 and TRBJ2-1; a weak D match, TRBD1 (6 bases). V was cut by 4 bases and J by 5 bases, with 9 bases left in between. Germline assignment: CDR1 SGHTA and CDR2 FQGNSA. There are 13 residues in the CDR3. As DNA, the CDR3 is TGTGCCAGCAGCTGGGGGCCGCACAATGAGCAGTTCTTC. Protein product: CASSWGPHNEQFF.

J is TRBJ2-1 and V is TRBV14; D is perhaps TRBD2 (5 bases). The CDR3 covers 12 residues. The germline V gene encodes CDR1 SGHDN and CDR2 FVKESK. The V and J ends lost 1 base and 12 bases respectively, with 10 bases between them. The CDR3 DNA sequence: TGTGCCAGCAGCCAAGTTTTGGGGAGGCAGTTCTTC. It translates to CASSQVLGRQFF.

This clonotype has only a few counts. V is TRBV10-3 and J is TRBJ1-2; TRBD1 matches at 7 bases. The germline CDR1 and CDR2 sequences are ENHRY and SYGVKD. The ends lost 8 bases at V and 2 bases at J; junction bases unmatched: 5. The CDR3 extends over 13 amino acids. The DNA for the CDR3 is TGTGCCATCTCCCGGGGACAGAACTATGGCTACACCTTC. Protein sequence: CAISRGQNYGYTF.

The chain carries TRBV3-1 and TRBJ2-6; D may be TRBD1 (6 bases). The CDR3 is made up of 21 amino acids. Deletions cut 3 bases from V and 0 bases from J, with 24 bases between. CDR1 is LGHDT, CDR2 YNNKEL, per germline (reference sequence). This chain's CDR3 is CASSHTCTGPYRGSGANVLTF. The DNA of the CDR3 is TGTGCCAGCAGCCACACATGCACAGGGCCGTACCGTGGCTCTGGGGCCAACGTCCTGACTTTC.

This chain connects TRBV28 to TRBJ1-2, with D perhaps TRBD1 (5 bases). Trimming pared 3 bases from V and 7 bases from J, leaving 18 bases between. CDR1 and CDR2 from the germline V gene are MDHEN and SYDVKM. The CDR3 contains 15 residues. The CDR3 DNA follows: TGTGCCAGCAGTTTCTGGGGCAGCCGTGATGGTGGCTACACCTTC. This gives the protein CASSFWGSRDGGYTF.

The chain joins TRBV5-1 to TRBJ1-3; a weak D match, TRBD1 (5 bases). The CDR3 covers 15 residues. Between the trimmed V and J ends, which lost 3 bases and 0 bases, there was a span of 10 bases. Germline CDR1 SGHRS, CDR2 YFSETQ. CDR3 in amino acids: CASSWGTVSGNTIYF. The CDR3, as DNA: TGCGCCAGCAGCTGGGGGACCGTCTCTGGAAACACCATATATTTT.

The J gene is TRBJ1-2, the V gene TRBV7-9; 10 nucleotides line up with TRBD1. The CDR3 length is 14 residues. The V and J ends lost 5 bases and 6 bases, in that order; junction bases with no gene match: 6. Germline CDR1 SEHNR, CDR2 FQNEAQ (reference sequence). For the CDR3, the DNA is TGTGCCAGCAGCCTGACAGGGGGCGGCAATGGCTACACCTTC. As protein: CASSLTGGGNGYTF.

This chain joins TRBV6-2 or TRBV6-3 and TRBJ2-7, with D unresolved. The CDR3 is 13 residues long. Per the germline V gene, CDR1 is MNHEY and CDR2 is SVGEGT. V was cut by 2 bases and J by 1 base, with 6 bases left in between. The CDR3 loop reads CASSYGHSYEQYF. The CDR3 DNA reads TGTGCCAGCAGTTACGGCCATTCCTACGAGCAGTACTTC.

In its sample, this clonotype was seen a few times. The chain is built from TRBV12-3 or TRBV12-4 and TRBJ2-7; TRBD1 is a possible D gene (6 bases). This CDR3 spans 14 amino acids. Between the trimmed V and J ends, which lost 3 bases and 2 bases, there was a span of 11 bases. The CDR3 DNA reads as TGTGCCAGCAGTTTTACAGGGATACCCTACGAGCAGTACTTC. As protein: CASSFTGIPYEQYF.

The sample holds a few counts of this clonotype. The chain has TRBV29-1 and TRBJ2-7, with 9 bases lining up with TRBD1. The ends lost 0 bases at V and 2 bases at J; junction bases unmatched: 2. Germline-derived CDR1 and CDR2 are SQVTM and ANQGSEA. The CDR3 covers 14 residues. CDR3 region: CSVEDGTGPYEQYF. The CDR3 nucleotides are TGCAGCGTTGAAGATGGGACAGGGCCCTACGAGCAGTACTTC.

The chain couples TRBV30 to TRBJ1-1, with D perhaps TRBD1 (5 bases). Trimming pared 5 bases from V and 1 base from J, leaving 8 bases between. The germline gives CDR1 GTSNPN, CDR2 SVGIG (reference sequence). This CDR3 is built from 12 residues. The CDR3 region has the DNA TGTGCCTGGTGGGACGGGAACACTGAAGCTTTCTTT. This encodes CAWWDGNTEAFF.

J is TRBJ1-2 and V is TRBV7-2; D is unresolved. V lost 5 bases and J 5 bases, leaving 18 bases between the germline ends. Germline CDR1 is SGHTA and CDR2 is FQGNSA. The CDR3 extends over 15 amino acids. DNA for the CDR3: TGTGCCAGCAGCGAAAGCGGTTGGCAGACATATGGCTACACCTTC. Amino acid sequence: CASSESGWQTYGYTF. Full variable domain (missing parts from reference TRBV7-2 and TRBJ1-2): GAGVSQSPSNKVTEKGKDVELRCDPISGHTALYWYRQSLGQGLEFLIYFQGNSAPDKSGLPSDRFSAERTGGSVSTLTIQRTQQEDSAVYLCASSESGWQTYGYTFGSGTRLTVV.

The rearrangement joins TRBV29-1 to TRBJ1-1; no definite D call. V was trimmed by 6 bases and J by 0 bases, leaving 11 bases between them. This CDR3 region has 13 residues. Germline V gene lookup returns CDR1 SQVTM and CDR2 ANQGSEA. In DNA form, the CDR3 reads TGCAGCGTCGGGAAACTCATGAACACTGAAGCTTTCTTT. This gives the protein CSVGKLMNTEAFF. The variable domain in full, with the rest retrieved from reference TRBV29-1 and TRBJ1-1, is SAVISQKPSRDICQRGTSLTIQCQVDSQVTMMFWYRQQPGQSLTLIATANQGSEATYESGFVIDKFPISRPNLTFSTLTVSNMSPEDSSIYLCSVGKLMNTEAFFGQGTRLTVV.

This clonotype turned up a few times. At one end, the junction sequence differs from germline, possibly due to a read error. The chain uses TRBV7-3 and TRBJ2-6; no reliable D call. CDR1 and CDR2 from the germline V gene are SGHTA and FQGTGA. This CDR3 comprises 15 residues. In nucleotides, the CDR3 is TGTGCCAGCAGCTTACTCCACTCTGGAGCCAACGTCCTGACTTTC. It translates to CASSLLHSGANVLTF.

This clonotype was observed a handful of times. The chain links TRBV12-3 or TRBV12-4 to TRBJ2-1; D is tentatively TRBD1 or TRBD2 (5 bases each). Trimming removed 5 bases at V and 0 bases at J, with 11 bases between. CDR3 length: 15 amino acids. CDR3 bases: TGTGCCAGCAGTCAGGGACCGAGCTCCTACAATGAGCAGTTCTTC. Its translation: CASSQGPSSYNEQFF.

This clonotype has only a few counts. V gene TRBV12-3 or TRBV12-4 combines with J gene TRBJ2-7; D is ambiguous. The V end was cut by 5 bases, the J end by 12 bases, with 17 bases between. The CDR3 consists of 12 residues. In DNA, the CDR3 is TGTGCCAGCAGTCTGACAAGGGCAGACGCGTACTTC. The encoded protein is CASSLTRADAYF.